This TCR beta chain was recorded in a study of CD8+CD57+ T cells in acquired aplastic anemia. Study-level information: For CD4+ cells, healthy donors had an average of about 10.8 million reads.

The TCR beta profiling, which covered VDJ combination and CDR3 sequence, was carried out using genomic DNA as the template. MiXCR was run by TCRdb on the reads, yielding one entry per CDR3 protein. The table has 150,000 to 200,000 distinct CDR3 sequences, approximately 45% seen once. This clonotype was observed a handful of times. CDR3 size: 15 residues. Germline CDR1 LNHNV, CDR2 YYDKDF (reference sequence). The V end lost 0 bases, the J end lost 3 bases, and 9 bases lay between the germline ends. The rearrangement uses TRBV15 and TRBJ1-3; D not resolved. The TCR comes from a human donor in good health. The specimen sequenced was sorted CD4+, CD8+, or CD8+CD57+ T cells (not recorded which) from PBMCs. The CDR3 sequence: CATSRDSTFGNTIYF. CDR3 DNA sequence: TGTGCCACCAGCAGAGATTCGACATTTGGAAACACCATATATTTT.